This T cell receptor (beta chain) emerged from a study of cytomegalovirus exposure and HLA in healthy donors. Findings and limits, study-wide: Researchers counted 180 or so TCR beta chains as cytomegalovirus-associated. TCR beta sequences reportedly predicted most subjects' HLA-A and HLA-B alleles accurately.

Both 60 Vbeta primers and 13 Jbeta primers went into the PCR. Clones were read by immunoSEQ multiplex PCR, and TCRdb kept only the in-frame ones, dropping some. This sample has 95,000 to 150,000 clones, with roughly 82% found just once. About this clone itself: The antigen is not known.

The sequence was collected from a woman in her 40s in good health and CMV-seropositive. The specimen was PBMCs.

Written as DNA, the CDR3 is TGTGCCAGTAGTATAGTCGGGGGAGCTGGAAACACCATATATTTT. Translation: CASSIVGGAGNTIYF. The chain has TRBV19 and TRBJ1-3, with D tentatively TRBD1 (5 bases). Germline lookup yields CDR1 LNHDA and CDR2 SQIVND (reference sequence). The V and J ends lost 1 base and 2 bases respectively, with 9 bases between them. This CDR3 contains 15 residues.